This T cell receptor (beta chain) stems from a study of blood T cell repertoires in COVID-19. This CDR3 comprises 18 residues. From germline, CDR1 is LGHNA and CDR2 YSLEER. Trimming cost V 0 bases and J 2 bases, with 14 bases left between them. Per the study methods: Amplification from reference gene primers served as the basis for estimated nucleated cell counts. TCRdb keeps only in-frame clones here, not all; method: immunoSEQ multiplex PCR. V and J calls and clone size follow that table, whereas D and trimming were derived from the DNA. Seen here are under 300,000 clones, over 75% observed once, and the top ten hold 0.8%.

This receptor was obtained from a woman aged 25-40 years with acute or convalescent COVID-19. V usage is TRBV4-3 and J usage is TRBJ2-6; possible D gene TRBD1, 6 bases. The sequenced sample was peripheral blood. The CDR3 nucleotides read TGCGCCAGCAGCCAAGATATACCTGGACAGACTGGGGCCAACGTCCTGACTTTC. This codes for CASSQDIPGQTGANVLTF.